The entry below describes one TCR beta chain. This entry belongs to a study of blood T cell repertoires in COVID-19. Study context: PBMCs, B-cell-depleted T cells, or T cells were the source of the cDNA or gDNA that made up the material.

Authors' methods: By means of reference gene primer amplification, nucleated cell counts were estimated. Profiling relied on immunoSEQ multiplex PCR, and the TCRdb table lists in-frame clones only, not all of them. Clone size and the V and J calls come from that table; the DNA yielded D and trimming. The sample holds 25,000 to 30,000 clones; about 90% are singletons and the top ten take less than 3.5%. The sample taken for sequencing was peripheral blood. This TCR derives from a human donor in a cohort sampled during active COVID-19.

Here the CDR3 DNA reads TGTGCCAGCTGTGGGCTGGGGCTACCCCCAGATACGCAGTATTTT. It yields the protein CASCGLGLPPDTQYF. This rearrangement joins TRBV2 to TRBJ2-3, with D tentatively TRBD1 (5 bases). V was shortened by 8 bases and J by 4 bases, with 19 bases between the two germline ends. The CDR3 sequence is 15 residues long. Germline V gene lookup returns CDR1 SNHLY and CDR2 FYNNEI.